These T cell receptor beta chains were read from a single sample in a study of cytomegalovirus exposure and HLA in healthy donors. Clones were sequenced by immunoSEQ multiplex PCR, and TCRdb holds only the in-frame ones, with some missing. Of roughly 150,000 clones listed, 80% are singletons. Sequencing input: PBMCs. These receptor sequences come from a man aged 25 to 40 in good health and CMV-seronegative. Both conserved end residues are part of each CDR3. D genes are given only for firm matches. The listing skips clone size in some rows; elsewhere it reads once, few, many or a size class.

14	.	.	TRBV19	TRBJ1-1	CASSIDHPGAEAFF	TGTGCCAGTAGTATAGACCACCCAGGGGCTGAAGCTTTCTTT
14	.	.	TRBV4-3	TRBJ2-4	CASSLFTGKNIQYF	TGCGCCAGCAGCCTATTTACAGGGAAAAACATTCAGTACTTC
14	once	TRBD1	TRBV27	TRBJ2-2	CASSFGTGAGELFF	TGTGCCAGCAGTTTCGGGACAGGGGCTGGGGAGCTGTTTTTT
14	.	TRBD1	TRBV30	TRBJ2-2	CASLGTGGPGELFF	TGTGCTTCCCTGGGGACAGGGGGTCCCGGGGAGCTGTTTTTT
14	few	TRBD1	TRBV5-4	TRBJ1-2	CASSYGQVLGGYTF	TGTGCCAGCAGCTACGGACAGGTTCTGGGGGGCTACACCTTC
15	.	.	TRBV27	TRBJ2-7	CASSFWQGQSYEQYF	TGTGCCAGCAGTTTTTGGCAGGGCCAATCCTACGAGCAGTACTTC
13	few	.	TRBV7-2	TRBJ2-1	CASSLPTYNEQFF	TGTGCCAGCAGCTTACCCACCTACAATGAGCAGTTCTTC
18	.	TRBD1	TRBV18	TRBJ2-1	CASSPGATGTGGLNEQFF	TGTGCCAGCTCACCTGGGGCGACCGGGACAGGGGGCTTAAATGAGCAGTTCTTC
14	.	.	TRBV30	TRBJ1-2	CAWSVFPLDYGYTF	TGTGCCTGGAGTGTATTCCCCCTCGACTATGGCTACACCTTC
12	.	.	TRBV28	TRBJ1-2	CASSLPGYGYTF	TGTGCCAGCAGTTTACCGGGGTATGGCTACACCTTC
16	.	.	TRBV7-9	TRBJ2-2	CASSAGLPGNTGELFF	TGTGCCAGCAGCGCGGGACTCCCTGGGAACACCGGGGAGCTGTTTTTT
15	few	TRBD2	TRBV6-1	TRBJ2-1	CASSEMAGGNNEQFF	TGTGCCAGCAGTGAAATGGCGGGAGGAAACAATGAGCAGTTCTTC
16	.	.	TRBV7-8	TRBJ1-2	CASSLAPRGGSYGYTF	TGTGCCAGCAGCTTAGCCCCCCGGGGAGGATCTTATGGCTACACCTTC
13	.	.	TRBV11-2	TRBJ2-7	CASSLGGDYEQYF	TGTGCCAGCAGCTTAGGGGGCGACTACGAGCAGTACTTC
17	.	.	TRBV28	TRBJ2-7	CASRTLRGITASYEQYF	TGTGCCAGCAGGACGCTGCGGGGTATCACCGCCTCCTACGAGCAGTACTTC
15	.	.	TRBV28	TRBJ2-2	CASSPTGWNTGELFF	TGTGCCAGCAGTCCTACGGGGTGGAACACCGGGGAGCTGTTTTTT
14	.	.	TRBV14	TRBJ2-1	CASSRIAVYNEQFF	TGTGCCAGCAGCCGAATAGCGGTTTACAATGAGCAGTTCTTC
15	.	TRBD2	TRBV11-2	TRBJ2-7	CASSSRTSGTYEQYF	TGTGCCAGCAGCTCCCGGACTAGCGGGACCTACGAGCAGTACTTC
12	.	.	TRBV27	TRBJ1-5	CASSFRDQPQHF	TGTGCCAGCAGTTTTCGGGATCAGCCCCAGCATTTT
15	.	.	TRBV19	TRBJ2-2	CASSILGGNTGELFF	TGTGCCAGTAGTATACTCGGCGGGAACACCGGGGAGCTGTTTTTT
14	.	TRBD2	TRBV11-2	TRBJ2-7	CASSLSGTSYEQYF	TGTGCCAGCAGCCTATCAGGGACTAGTTACGAGCAGTACTTC
15	.	TRBD2	TRBV18	TRBJ2-3	CASSATSGITDTQYF	TGTGCCAGCTCGGCGACTAGCGGGATCACAGATACGCAGTATTTT
14	.	.	TRBV29-1	TRBJ1-2	CSVEDLRTVDGYTF	TGCAGCGTTGAAGATCTTCGGACAGTCGATGGCTACACCTTC
15	.	TRBD2	TRBV2	TRBJ2-7	CASRPRTSGLYEQYF	TGTGCCAGCAGACCCCGGACTAGCGGGCTCTACGAGCAGTACTTC
15	.	.	TRBV27	TRBJ1-5	CASSLNTRALWPQHF	TGTGCCAGCAGTTTAAATACCAGGGCCTTATGGCCCCAGCATTTT
14	once	.	TRBV27	TRBJ1-2	CASRPTGGDYGYTF	TGTGCCAGCAGACCCACCGGGGGGGACTATGGCTACACCTTC
14	.	TRBD1	TRBV7-9	TRBJ2-5	CASHRTGIDETQYF	TGTGCCAGCCACCGGACAGGGATCGATGAGACCCAGTACTTC
14	.	.	TRBV30	TRBJ2-7	CAWSGGLAPSEQYF	TGTGCCTGGAGTGGCGGGCTAGCCCCCTCCGAGCAGTACTTC
16	few	.	TRBV18	TRBJ1-1	CASSPLNAGMITEAFF	TGTGCCAGCTCACCACTAAACGCGGGGATGATCACTGAAGCTTTCTTT
16	.	TRBD2	TRBV9	TRBJ2-2	CASSVESSGITGELFF	TGTGCCAGCAGCGTCGAGTCTAGCGGGATTACCGGGGAGCTGTTTTTT
15	.	TRBD1	TRBV10-3	TRBJ2-7	CAISELDRGFDEQYF	TGTGCCATCAGTGAGTTGGACAGGGGTTTCGACGAGCAGTACTTC
14	.	TRBD1	TRBV7-9	TRBJ1-2	CASSRGTGVHGYTF	TGTGCCAGCAGCCGCGGGACAGGGGTACATGGCTACACCTTC
15	.	TRBD2	TRBV30	TRBJ2-3	CAWSVLTSGRDTQYF	TGTGCCTGGAGTGTACTGACTAGCGGGAGAGATACGCAGTATTTT
16	.	TRBD2	TRBV30	TRBJ2-1	CAWTKAGTRGYNEQFF	TGTGCCTGGACCAAAGCCGGGACTAGGGGTTACAATGAGCAGTTCTTC
16	.	.	TRBV7-9	TRBJ1-2	CASPRGTGTSNYGYTF	TGTGCCAGCCCCCGCGGAACAGGCACTTCTAACTATGGCTACACCTTC
16	.	TRBD2	TRBV5-5	TRBJ2-5	CASSLGLAGATETQYF	TGTGCCAGCAGCCTCGGACTAGCGGGAGCCACAGAGACCCAGTACTTC
15	.	.	TRBV6-1	TRBJ2-1	CASSENPQDYNEQFF	TGTGCCAGCAGTGAGAACCCACAGGACTACAATGAGCAGTTCTTC
17	.	TRBD1	TRBV19	TRBJ1-1	CASSIRRTGGLSTEAFF	TGTGCCAGTAGTATTAGAAGGACAGGGGGATTGAGCACTGAAGCTTTCTTT
15	.	TRBD2	TRBV5-4	TRBJ2-7	CASSVIAGFSYEQYF	TGTGCCAGCAGCGTTATAGCGGGCTTCTCCTACGAGCAGTACTTC
14	.	.	TRBV7-8	TRBJ2-1	CASSTRAVNNEQFF	TGTGCCAGCAGCACGAGGGCGGTAAACAATGAGCAGTTCTTC
15	.	TRBD1	TRBV28	TRBJ2-7	CASTRTGGRTYEQYF	TGTGCCAGCACCCGGACAGGGGGCCGTACCTACGAGCAGTACTTC
15	.	TRBD2	TRBV28	TRBJ2-2	CASSRWTSGNGELFF	TGTGCCAGCAGTCGTTGGACTAGCGGGAATGGGGAGCTGTTTTTT
13	.	.	TRBV28	TRBJ2-3	CASTWGDPDTQYF	TGTGCCAGCACCTGGGGGGATCCGGATACGCAGTATTTT
14	.	.	TRBV2	TRBJ2-5	CASKEGSSQETQYF	TGTGCCAGCAAGGAGGGGTCCTCCCAAGAGACCCAGTACTTC
16	once	TRBD1	TRBV9	TRBJ2-1	CASSVLPGQGFNEQFF	TGTGCCAGCAGCGTCCTCCCGGGACAGGGGTTCAATGAGCAGTTCTTC
12	.	.	TRBV28	TRBJ1-1	CASSLSALGAFF	TGTGCCAGCAGTTTATCAGCGTTAGGAGCTTTCTTT
15	.	TRBD1	TRBV11-2	TRBJ2-7	CASSVGDSSSYEQYF	TGTGCCAGCAGCGTTGGGGACAGCAGCTCCTACGAGCAGTACTTC
15	.	TRBD2	TRBV4-3	TRBJ2-7	CASSPQAGGAYEQYF	TGCGCCAGCAGCCCCCAGGCGGGAGGAGCCTACGAGCAGTACTTC
12	.	.	TRBV18	TRBJ2-1	CASSFSHNEQFF	TGTGCCAGCTCATTCTCTCACAATGAGCAGTTCTTC
14	.	.	TRBV4-2	TRBJ2-7	CASSQEKDFYEQYF	TGTGCCAGCAGCCAAGAAAAGGACTTCTACGAGCAGTACTTC
15	.	.	TRBV6-5	TRBJ2-7	CASSYDSSADYEQYF	TGTGCCAGCAGTTACGACTCATCAGCCGACTACGAGCAGTACTTC
13	.	.	TRBV2	TRBJ1-2	CASSEQWAYGYTF	TGTGCCAGCAGTGAACAATGGGCCTATGGCTACACCTTC
15	few	.	TRBV9	TRBJ2-3	CASSAPFSVTDTQYF	TGTGCCAGCAGCGCCCCTTTTTCGGTCACAGATACGCAGTATTTT
14	.	TRBD2	TRBV19	TRBJ2-4	CASRTSGSKNIQYF	TGTGCCAGTAGGACTAGCGGGAGCAAAAACATTCAGTACTTC
12	.	.	TRBV18	TRBJ1-2	CASSPPTRGYTF	TGTGCCAGCTCACCCCCGACTCGTGGCTACACCTTC